The rows below give T cell receptor beta chains drawn from one sample of a study of blood T cell repertoires in COVID-19. The repertoire was sequenced with immunoSEQ multiplex PCR; TCRdb's copy has only in-frame clones and lacks some. Of 270,000 or so clones in the sample, roughly 89% are singletons; the top ten hold 2.1%. Sequences were obtained from peripheral blood. These receptors originate from a woman aged 60-75 years with COVID-19, enrolled during active disease. The CDR3 runs from the conserved cysteine through the conserved F or W. Each record gives: J gene, D gene, V gene, clone size, CDR3 length, CDR3 protein, CDR3 DNA. The D gene is left open where the match is weak. Where a row states a size, it is once, few, many or the class of an expanded clone; other rows omit it.

J gene: TRBJ1-2
D gene: TRBD1
V gene: TRBV9
clone size: .
CDR3 length: 18
CDR3 protein: CASSVDPTGGPIVYGYTF
CDR3 DNA: TGTGCCAGCAGCGTAGATCCTACAGGGGGCCCCATTGTCTATGGCTACACCTTC

J gene: TRBJ1-1
D gene: .
V gene: TRBV10-3
clone size: .
CDR3 length: 13
CDR3 protein: CATRVDMNTEAFF
CDR3 DNA: TGTGCCACCAGGGTCGACATGAACACTGAAGCTTTCTTT

J gene: TRBJ1-1
D gene: .
V gene: TRBV23-1
clone size: .
CDR3 length: 13
CDR3 protein: CASSQTMNTEAFF
CDR3 DNA: TGCGCCAGCAGTCAAACAATGAACACTGAAGCTTTCTTT

J gene: TRBJ1-2
D gene: .
V gene: TRBV5-4
clone size: .
CDR3 length: 14
CDR3 protein: CASKNTGKTSGYTF
CDR3 DNA: TGTGCCAGCAAAAACACAGGGAAAACGAGTGGCTACACCTTC

J gene: TRBJ2-1
D gene: TRBD2
V gene: TRBV5-4
clone size: .
CDR3 length: 16
CDR3 protein: CASSLLVLAGNNEQFF
CDR3 DNA: TGTGCCAGCAGCCTCCTGGTGCTAGCGGGGAACAATGAGCAGTTCTTC

J gene: TRBJ2-1
D gene: TRBD1
V gene: TRBV5-4
clone size: .
CDR3 length: 15
CDR3 protein: CASSSRTGYESEQFF
CDR3 DNA: TGTGCCAGCAGCTCCCGGACAGGGTATGAGAGTGAGCAGTTCTTC

J gene: TRBJ2-5
D gene: .
V gene: TRBV7-3
clone size: .
CDR3 length: 15
CDR3 protein: CASSLGGSGQETQYF
CDR3 DNA: TGTGCCAGCAGCCTGGGGGGTTCAGGCCAAGAGACCCAGTACTTC

J gene: TRBJ2-7
D gene: .
V gene: TRBV21-1
clone size: .
CDR3 length: 11
CDR3 protein: CASSIDYEQYF
CDR3 DNA: TGTGCCAGCAGCATAGACTACGAGCAGTACTTC

J gene: TRBJ1-1
D gene: .
V gene: TRBV2
clone size: .
CDR3 length: 16
CDR3 protein: CASSEKRWGANTEAFF
CDR3 DNA: TGTGCCAGCAGTGAAAAACGCTGGGGAGCGAACACTGAAGCTTTCTTT

J gene: TRBJ2-1
D gene: .
V gene: TRBV2
clone size: .
CDR3 length: 16
CDR3 protein: CASSATPGTPHNEQFF
CDR3 DNA: TGTGCCAGCAGCGCTACCCCCGGGACTCCCCACAATGAGCAGTTCTTC

J gene: TRBJ1-1
D gene: TRBD1
V gene: TRBV7-9
clone size: .
CDR3 length: 14
CDR3 protein: CASRDRTGTTEAFF
CDR3 DNA: TGTGCCAGCAGGGATAGGACAGGGACGACTGAAGCTTTCTTT

J gene: TRBJ1-2
D gene: TRBD1
V gene: TRBV14
clone size: .
CDR3 length: 15
CDR3 protein: CASSQLGQGNYGYTF
CDR3 DNA: TGTGCCAGCAGCCAATTGGGACAGGGTAACTATGGCTACACCTTC

J gene: TRBJ1-1
D gene: .
V gene: TRBV2
clone size: once
CDR3 length: 14
CDR3 protein: CASWVNRVNTEAFF
CDR3 DNA: TGTGCCAGCTGGGTGAACAGGGTGAACACTGAAGCTTTCTTT

J gene: TRBJ1-2
D gene: TRBD1
V gene: TRBV7-8
clone size: .
CDR3 length: 14
CDR3 protein: CASSLGGQGSGYTF
CDR3 DNA: TGTGCCAGCAGCTTAGGGGGACAGGGGAGTGGCTACACCTTC

J gene: TRBJ1-5
D gene: .
V gene: TRBV7-2
clone size: .
CDR3 length: 17
CDR3 protein: CASSLRPTGYSNQPQHF
CDR3 DNA: TGTGCCAGCAGCTTACGGCCGACGGGTTATAGCAATCAGCCCCAGCATTTT

J gene: TRBJ1-2
D gene: .
V gene: TRBV7-9
clone size: .
CDR3 length: 15
CDR3 protein: CASSPSDGGLDGYTF
CDR3 DNA: TGTGCCAGCAGCCCCAGCGATGGGGGCTTGGATGGCTACACCTTC

J gene: TRBJ1-6
D gene: .
V gene: TRBV3-1/TRBV3-2
clone size: few
CDR3 length: 18
CDR3 protein: CASSQYNREGGYNSPLHF
CDR3 DNA: TGTGCCAGCAGCCAATATAACAGGGAGGGGGGCTATAATTCACCCCTCCACTTT

J gene: TRBJ2-3
D gene: .
V gene: TRBV6-6
clone size: .
CDR3 length: 15
CDR3 protein: CASREPGGPTDTQYF
CDR3 DNA: TGTGCCAGCAGGGAACCCGGGGGGCCCACAGATACGCAGTATTTT

J gene: TRBJ2-3
D gene: TRBD2
V gene: TRBV11-3
clone size: .
CDR3 length: 16
CDR3 protein: CASSLADGGAPDTQYF
CDR3 DNA: TGTGCCAGCAGCTTAGCCGACGGGGGGGCCCCAGATACGCAGTATTTT

J gene: TRBJ1-2
D gene: TRBD1
V gene: TRBV18
clone size: .
CDR3 length: 16
CDR3 protein: CASSRDRGRVNYGYTF
CDR3 DNA: TGTGCCAGCTCAAGGGACAGGGGTCGTGTCAACTATGGCTACACCTTC

J gene: TRBJ1-4
D gene: TRBD1
V gene: TRBV6-5
clone size: .
CDR3 length: 15
CDR3 protein: CASSRGQGRNEKLFF
CDR3 DNA: TGTGCCAGCAGTCGTGGACAGGGGAGAAATGAAAAACTGTTTTTT

J gene: TRBJ2-5
D gene: .
V gene: TRBV21-1
clone size: few
CDR3 length: 18
CDR3 protein: CASSKEGAGAGLQETQYF
CDR3 DNA: TGTGCCAGCAGCAAAGAAGGGGCAGGGGCTGGTCTCCAAGAGACCCAGTACTTC

J gene: TRBJ2-7
D gene: TRBD1
V gene: TRBV19
clone size: .
CDR3 length: 13
CDR3 protein: CASSATRQGEQYF
CDR3 DNA: TGTGCCAGTAGTGCCACCCGACAGGGGGAGCAGTACTTC

J gene: TRBJ2-7
D gene: TRBD1
V gene: TRBV5-1
clone size: .
CDR3 length: 11
CDR3 protein: CASSSGTASYF
CDR3 DNA: TGCGCCAGCAGCTCCGGGACAGCGTCGTACTTC